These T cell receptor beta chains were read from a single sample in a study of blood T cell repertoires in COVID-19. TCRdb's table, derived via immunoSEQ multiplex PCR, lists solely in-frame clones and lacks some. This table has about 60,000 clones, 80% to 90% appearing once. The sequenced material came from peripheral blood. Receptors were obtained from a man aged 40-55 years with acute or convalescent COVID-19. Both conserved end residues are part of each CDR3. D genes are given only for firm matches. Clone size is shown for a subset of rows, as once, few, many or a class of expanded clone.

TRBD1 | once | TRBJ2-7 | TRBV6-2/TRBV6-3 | TGTGCCAGCAGTTACGCAGACAGGGGGAGCTCCTACGAGCAGTACTTC | CASSYADRGSSYEQYF
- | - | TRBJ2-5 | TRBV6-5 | TGTGCCAGCAGGTTGACAGTTACTCAAGAGACCCAGTACTTC | CASRLTVTQETQYF
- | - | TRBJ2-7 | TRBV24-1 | TGTGCCACCTCGAATGGGCATTACGAGCAGTACTTC | CATSNGHYEQYF
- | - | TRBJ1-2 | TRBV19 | TGTGCCAGTAGACTCTCTGAACAGGTCTATGGCTACACCTTC | CASRLSEQVYGYTF
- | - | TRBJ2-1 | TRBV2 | TGTGCCAGCAGTGGGGGGACAGAGCAGTTCTTC | CASSGGTEQFF
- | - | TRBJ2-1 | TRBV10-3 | TGTGCCATCAGTGATGGTCCCCCGAAACACCCCTACAATGAGCAGTTCTTC | CAISDGPPKHPYNEQFF
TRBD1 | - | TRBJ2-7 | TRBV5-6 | TGTGCCAGCAACCTCTTGGGCTTGGACAGGGGCTACGAGCAGTACTTC | CASNLLGLDRGYEQYF
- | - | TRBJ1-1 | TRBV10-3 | TGTGCCATCAGTGAGTCAGGAGGGGACGCTTTCTTT | CAISESGGDAFF
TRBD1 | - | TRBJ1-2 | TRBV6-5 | TGTGCCAGCAGCCGGGACAGGAATAATAACTATGGCTACACCTTC | CASSRDRNNNYGYTF
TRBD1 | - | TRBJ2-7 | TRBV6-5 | TGTGCCAGCAGTTACTCCGGGCAGGGGGCCCACTACGAGCAGTACTTC | CASSYSGQGAHYEQYF
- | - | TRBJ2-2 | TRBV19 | TGTGCCAGTAGTATAAAAGGCCAGACGAGCCTTTGGAGCGGGGAGCTGTTTTTT | CASSIKGQTSLWSGELFF
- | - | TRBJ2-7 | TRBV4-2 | TGTGCCAGCAGCCAAGATCGTCTTATCGAGCAGTACTTC | CASSQDRLIEQYF
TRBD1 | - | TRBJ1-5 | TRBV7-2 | TGTGCCAGCAGCTTATACAGGGGGGGTCAGCCCCAGCATTTT | CASSLYRGGQPQHF
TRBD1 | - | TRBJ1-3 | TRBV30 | TGTGCCTGGTCCCAGGGACAGCTCTCTGGAAACACCATATATTTT | CAWSQGQLSGNTIYF
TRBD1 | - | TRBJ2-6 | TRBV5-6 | TGTGCCAGCAGCTCCGACAGGGCCCAGTTGTGGGCCAACGTCCTGACTTTC | CASSSDRAQLWANVLTF
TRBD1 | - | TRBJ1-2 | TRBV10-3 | TGTGCCATCAGTGAGTCGAACAGGGGGTTTAACTATGGCTACACCTTC | CAISESNRGFNYGYTF
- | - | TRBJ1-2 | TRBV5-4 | TGTGCCAGCAGCTCTACAGGGTTCCATGGCTACACCTTC | CASSSTGFHGYTF
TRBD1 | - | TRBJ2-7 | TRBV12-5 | TGTGCTAGTGGTTTGGTGCCCCCGGGACAGATTTCCTACGAGCAGTACTTC | CASGLVPPGQISYEQYF
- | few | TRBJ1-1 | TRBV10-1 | TGCGCCAGCACAGAACAGGGTGAGGATACTGAAGCTTTCTTT | CASTEQGEDTEAFF
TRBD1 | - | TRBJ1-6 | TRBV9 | TGTGCCAGCAGCGTAGCTTCAGGGGGGCCTTCACCCCTCCACTTT | CASSVASGGPSPLHF
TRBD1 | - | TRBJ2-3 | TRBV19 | TGTGCCAGTAGTAGAGTCCACAGGGGGGAGGACACAGATACGCAGTATTTT | CASSRVHRGEDTDTQYF
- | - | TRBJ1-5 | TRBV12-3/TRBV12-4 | TGTGCCAGCAGGGTACAGCTGAATCAGCCCCAGCATTTT | CASRVQLNQPQHF
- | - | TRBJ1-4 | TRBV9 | TGTGCCAGCAGCCCGAGCGGGAAGGGAGAAAAACTGTTTTTT | CASSPSGKGEKLFF
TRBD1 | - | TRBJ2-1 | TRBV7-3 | TGTGCCAGCAGCTTAACCTCCACAGGGGCCTACAATGAGCAGTTCTTC | CASSLTSTGAYNEQFF
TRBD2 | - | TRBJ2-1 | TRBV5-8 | TGTGCCAGCAGCTTGGGACTAGCGGAAATCTATGAGCAGTTCTTC | CASSLGLAEIYEQFF
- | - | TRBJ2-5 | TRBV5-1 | TGCGCCAGCAGCTTGGTACAGGGAGAGACCCAGTACTTC | CASSLVQGETQYF
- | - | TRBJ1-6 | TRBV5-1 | TGCGCCAGCAGCACGACGGGACATAGCGGGCCCCTCCACTTT | CASSTTGHSGPLHF
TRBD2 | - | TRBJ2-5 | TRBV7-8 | TGTGCCAGCAGCCCGGGGGGGACCCGAGAGACCCAGTACTTC | CASSPGGTRETQYF
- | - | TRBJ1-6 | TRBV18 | TGTGCCAGCTCACCATCCCCAGGGATCCGACCCCTCCACTTT | CASSPSPGIRPLHF
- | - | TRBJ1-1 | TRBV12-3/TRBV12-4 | TGTGCCAGCAGTTTATATATGAACACTGAAGCTTTCTTT | CASSLYMNTEAFF
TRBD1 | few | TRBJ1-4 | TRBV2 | TGTGCCACTCGACAGGGGGCAACTAATGAAAAACTGTTTTTT | CATRQGATNEKLFF
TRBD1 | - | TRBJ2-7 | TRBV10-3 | TGTGCCATCGCCGGACAGGGTGGCTCCTACGAGCAGTACTTC | CAIAGQGGSYEQYF
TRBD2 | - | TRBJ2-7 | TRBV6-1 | TGTGCCAGCAGTGAAACAAGCGGGGGGGCTGGCGAGCAGTACTTC | CASSETSGGAGEQYF
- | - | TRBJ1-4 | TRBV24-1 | TGTGCCACCAGTGATTTCACAGGGGAAAAACTGTTTTTT | CATSDFTGEKLFF
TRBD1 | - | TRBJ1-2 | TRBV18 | TGTGCCAGCTCACCACCGGCCGAGGGGGCACACTATGGCTACACCTTC | CASSPPAEGAHYGYTF
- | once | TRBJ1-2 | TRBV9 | TGTGCCAGCAGCGTAGATAGTGCCCTCTATGGCTACACCTTC | CASSVDSALYGYTF
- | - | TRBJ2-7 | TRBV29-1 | TGCAGCGTTCACTCCCAGGGAGGCTACGAGCAGTACTTC | CSVHSQGGYEQYF
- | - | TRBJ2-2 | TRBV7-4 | TGTGCCAGCAGTCCCCCGGGTCGGGGCGGGGAGCTGTTTTTT | CASSPPGRGGELFF
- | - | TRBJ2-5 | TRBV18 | TGTGCCAGCTCACCTCCTACAGGGCACCAAGAGACCCAGTACTTC | CASSPPTGHQETQYF
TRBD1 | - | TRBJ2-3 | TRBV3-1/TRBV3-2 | TGTGCCAGCAGCCCTTTATACCCGGGACAGGGCGCAGATACGCAGTATTTT | CASSPLYPGQGADTQYF
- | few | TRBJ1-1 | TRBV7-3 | TGTGCCAGCAGCCCGTACAGGGTTGCTGAAGCTTTCTTT | CASSPYRVAEAFF
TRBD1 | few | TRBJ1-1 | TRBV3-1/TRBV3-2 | TGTGCCAGCAGCTTAGGGGGCGCGAACACTGAAGCTTTCTTT | CASSLGGANTEAFF
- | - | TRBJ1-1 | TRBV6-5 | TGTGCCAGCACCTTGAACACTGAAGCTTTCTTT | CASTLNTEAFF
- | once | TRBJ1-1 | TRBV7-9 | TGTGCCAGCAGAAGACAGCAAAACACTGAAGCTTTCTTT | CASRRQQNTEAFF
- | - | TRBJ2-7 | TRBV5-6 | TGTGCCAGCAGCTACAAGTATCCAGGGGTGGAGCAGTACTTC | CASSYKYPGVEQYF
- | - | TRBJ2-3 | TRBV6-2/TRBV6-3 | TGTGCCAGCAGTTACGGAACAGCACGTAGCACAGATACGCAGTATTTT | CASSYGTARSTDTQYF
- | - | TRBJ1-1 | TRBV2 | TGTGCCAGCAGTGAGGCAGGGCGCACTGAAGCTTTCTTT | CASSEAGRTEAFF
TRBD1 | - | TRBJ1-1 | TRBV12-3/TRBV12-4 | TGTGCCAGCAGGGGGACAGGGTCTGAAGCTTTCTTT | CASRGTGSEAFF
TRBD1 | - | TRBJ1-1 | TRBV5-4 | TGTGCCAGCAGCCGGGGGGGACAGGGAGGGAACACTGAAGCTTTCTTT | CASSRGGQGGNTEAFF
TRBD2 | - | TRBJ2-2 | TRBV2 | TGTGCCAGCAGGCCCGGGGGGAACCCCGGGGAGCTGTTTTTT | CASRPGGNPGELFF
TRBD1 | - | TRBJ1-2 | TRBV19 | TGTGCCAGTAGTATTGGACAGGGGAGGGATGGCTACACCTTC | CASSIGQGRDGYTF
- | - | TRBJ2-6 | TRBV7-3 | TGTGCCAGCAGCTTAATCGGGGGGCCCTCTGGGGCCAACGTCCTGACTTTC | CASSLIGGPSGANVLTF